This T cell receptor (beta chain) emerged from a study of CD8+ T cells in alopecia areata. Overall study context: Disease severity was quantified as SALT score of affected scalp area. Findings of the study overall: Numerous expanded lesional clones remained in scalp and blood during tofacitinib.

Described treatment: oral pan-JAK inhibitor, 5-10 mg twice daily. The sample holds a few counts of this clone. Its target is not known. Extracted from the samples, RNA was reverse transcribed into cDNA to serve as the sequencing template. Here immunoSEQ multiplex PCR was the method, and the copy in TCRdb shows in-frame clones only, minus some. The sample includes 95,000 to 120,000 clones, 50% to 65% of them seen just once. Germline loops: CDR1 SEHNR, CDR2 FQNEAQ (reference sequence). The CDR3 loop spans 13 amino acids. Trimming removed 5 bases from V and 5 bases from J, with 12 bases in between. This specimen consisted of CD4+ T cells sorted from blood, obtained at week 24, from a patient treated with tofacitinib. The clonotype originates from a human donor with alopecia areata. This chain uses TRBV7-9 with TRBJ1-2; tentative D call: TRBD1 (5 bases). The CDR3 sequence is CASSLGSGYGYTF. CDR3 bases: TGTGCCAGCAGCCTTGGGTCAGGGTATGGCTACACCTTC.